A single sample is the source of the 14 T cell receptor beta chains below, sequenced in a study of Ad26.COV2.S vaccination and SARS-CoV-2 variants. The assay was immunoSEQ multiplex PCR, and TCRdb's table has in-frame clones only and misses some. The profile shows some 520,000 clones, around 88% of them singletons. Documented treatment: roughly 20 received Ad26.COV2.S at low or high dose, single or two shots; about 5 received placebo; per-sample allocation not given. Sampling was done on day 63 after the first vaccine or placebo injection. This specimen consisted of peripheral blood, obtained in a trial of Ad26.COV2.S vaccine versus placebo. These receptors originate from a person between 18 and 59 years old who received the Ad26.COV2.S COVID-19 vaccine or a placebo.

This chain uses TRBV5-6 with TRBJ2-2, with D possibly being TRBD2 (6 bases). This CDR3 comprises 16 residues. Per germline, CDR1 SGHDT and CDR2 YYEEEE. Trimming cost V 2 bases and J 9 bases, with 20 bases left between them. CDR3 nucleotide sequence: TGTGCCAGCAGCTTAGCCCGGAGGGCCTTTCTTCGGGAGCTGTTTTTT. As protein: CASSLARRAFLRELFF.

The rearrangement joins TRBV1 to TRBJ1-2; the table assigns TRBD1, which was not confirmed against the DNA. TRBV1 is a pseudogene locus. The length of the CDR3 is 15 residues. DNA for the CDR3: TGCACCAGCAGCAGCCGACAGCCTCATAACTATGGCTACACCTTC. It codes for CTSSSRQPHNYGYTF.

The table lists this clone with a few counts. Here the CDR3 DNA reads TGTGCCAGCAGTTTATGGGGATGGGGGACTAGCGGATACAATGAGCAGTTCTTC. Protein: CASSLWGWGTSGYNEQFF. V is TRBV28 and J is TRBJ2-1; TRBD2 agrees at 11 bases. The CDR3 is 18 amino acids. CDR1 and CDR2 (germline): MDHEN, SYDVKM. V shed 0 bases, J shed 4 bases, and the junction held 8 bases outside the gene matches.

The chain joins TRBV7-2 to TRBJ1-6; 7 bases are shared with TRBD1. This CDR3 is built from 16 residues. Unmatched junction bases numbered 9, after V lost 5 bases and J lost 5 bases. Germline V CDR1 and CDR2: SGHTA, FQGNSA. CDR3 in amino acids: CASSRRAGGNNSPLHF. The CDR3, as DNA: TGTGCCAGCAGCCGTAGGGCAGGGGGAAATAATTCACCCCTCCACTTT.

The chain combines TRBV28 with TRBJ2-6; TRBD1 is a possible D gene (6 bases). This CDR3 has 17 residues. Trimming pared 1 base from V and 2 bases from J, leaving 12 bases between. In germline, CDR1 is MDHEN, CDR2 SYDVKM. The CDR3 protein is CASSLSQGMPGANVLTF. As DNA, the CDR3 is TGTGCCAGCAGTTTATCCCAGGGGATGCCTGGGGCCAACGTCCTGACTTTC.

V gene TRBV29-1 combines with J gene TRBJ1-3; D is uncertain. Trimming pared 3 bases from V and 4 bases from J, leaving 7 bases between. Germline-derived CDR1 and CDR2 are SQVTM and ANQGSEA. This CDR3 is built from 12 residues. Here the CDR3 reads CSVEEQGNTIYF. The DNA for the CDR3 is TGCAGCGTTGAGGAACAGGGAAACACCATATATTTT.

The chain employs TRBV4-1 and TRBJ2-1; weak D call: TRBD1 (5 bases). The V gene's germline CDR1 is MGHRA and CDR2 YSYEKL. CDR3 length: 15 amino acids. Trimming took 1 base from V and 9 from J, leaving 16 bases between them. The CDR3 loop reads CASSQAQGLWGEQFF. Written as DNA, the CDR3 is TGCGCCAGCAGCCAAGCTCAGGGCCTTTGGGGTGAGCAGTTCTTC.

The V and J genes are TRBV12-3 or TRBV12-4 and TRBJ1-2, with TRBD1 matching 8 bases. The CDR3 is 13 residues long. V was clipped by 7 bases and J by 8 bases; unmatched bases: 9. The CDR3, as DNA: TGTGCCAGCACCGAACAGGGGGTCGGCGGCTACACCTTC. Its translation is CASTEQGVGGYTF.

The CDR3 nucleotides read TGTGCCAGCAGCCTTACAGGGGCGGAAGGGAGGGCTTTCTTT. Translated: CASSLTGAEGRAFF. This chain joins TRBV11-1 and TRBJ1-1, with 7 positions matching TRBD1. CDR1 is SGHAT and CDR2 is FQDESV in the germline V gene (reference sequence). CDR3 length: 14 amino acids. J lost 11 bases, V lost 5 bases, and 14 bases had no gene match.

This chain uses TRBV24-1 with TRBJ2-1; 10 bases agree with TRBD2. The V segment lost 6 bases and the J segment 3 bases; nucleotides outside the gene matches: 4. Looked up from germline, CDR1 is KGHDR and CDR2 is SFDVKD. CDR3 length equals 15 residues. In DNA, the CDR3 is TGTGCCACCAGTATCCGACTAGCGGGCTACAATGAGCAGTTCTTC. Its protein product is CATSIRLAGYNEQFF.

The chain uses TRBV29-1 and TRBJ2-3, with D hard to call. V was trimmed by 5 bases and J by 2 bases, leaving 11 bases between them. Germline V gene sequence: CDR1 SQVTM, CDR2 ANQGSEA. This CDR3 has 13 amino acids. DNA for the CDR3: TGCAGCGTTCTGTTAGGTACCACAGATACGCAGTATTTT. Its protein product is CSVLLGTTDTQYF.

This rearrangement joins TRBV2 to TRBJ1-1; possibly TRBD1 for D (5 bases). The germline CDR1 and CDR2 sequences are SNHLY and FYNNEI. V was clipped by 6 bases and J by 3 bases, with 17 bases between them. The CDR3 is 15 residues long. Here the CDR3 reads CASSDAGGGDTEAFF. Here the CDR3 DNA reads TGTGCCAGCAGCGACGCAGGTGGGGGGGACACTGAAGCTTTCTTT.

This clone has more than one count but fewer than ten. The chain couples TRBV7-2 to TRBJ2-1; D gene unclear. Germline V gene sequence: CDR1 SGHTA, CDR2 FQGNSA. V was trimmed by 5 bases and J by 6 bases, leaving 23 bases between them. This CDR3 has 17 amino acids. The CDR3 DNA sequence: TGTGCCAGCAGCCGTCCCACACCGAACAGCCTTTCCAATGAGCAGTTCTTC. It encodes CASSRPTPNSLSNEQFF. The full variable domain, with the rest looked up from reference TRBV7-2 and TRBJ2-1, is GAGVSQSPSNKVTEKGKDVELRCDPISGHTALYWYRQSLGQGLEFLIYFQGNSAPDKSGLPSDRFSAERTGGSVSTLTIQRTQQEDSAVYLCASSRPTPNSLSNEQFFGPGTRLTVL.

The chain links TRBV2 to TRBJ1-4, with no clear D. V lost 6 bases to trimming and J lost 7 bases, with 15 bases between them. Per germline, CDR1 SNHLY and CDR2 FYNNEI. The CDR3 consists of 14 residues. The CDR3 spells CASSKSRETEKLFF. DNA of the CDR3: TGTGCCAGCAGCAAATCACGGGAGACTGAAAAACTGTTTTTT. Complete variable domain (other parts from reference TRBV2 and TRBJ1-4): EPEVTQTPSHQVTQMGQEVILRCVPISNHLYFYWYRQILGQKVEFLVSFYNNEISEKSEIFDDQFSVERPDGSNFTLKIRSTKLEDSAMYFCASSKSRETEKLFFGSGTQLSVL.